This T cell receptor beta chain was obtained from a study of post-analysis software for immune sequencing data. Study-wide results and limits: Multiple sclerosis was associated with a significant reduction in normalized Chao1 diversity relative to controls. Patients showed TRBV5-6, TRBV5-1 and TRBV20-1 among a few TRBV segments more frequent than in controls.

Every TCR beta cDNA library bore unique molecular identifiers. T cells, about 0.95 to 10 million of them, yielded 500,000 or so cDNA molecules. Each CDR3 protein gets one entry after TCRdb re-called the PCR reads with MiXCR. The repertoire consists of about 210,000 distinct CDR3 sequences, with about 30% occurring once and the leading ten covering approximately 3.6%. This clonotype appeared many times. Its antigen is not identified. The CDR3 runs to 13 residues. Germline V gene lookup returns CDR1 DFQATT and CDR2 SNEGSKA (reference sequence). This sequence originates from a girl younger than 18 with multiple sclerosis. Sequencing was performed on blood. This chain connects TRBV20-1 to TRBJ1-2; 8 positions match TRBD1. Here the CDR3 DNA reads TGCAGCCCAGAACAGGGGGTTTCCTATGGCTACACCTTC. This codes for CSPEQGVSYGYTF.